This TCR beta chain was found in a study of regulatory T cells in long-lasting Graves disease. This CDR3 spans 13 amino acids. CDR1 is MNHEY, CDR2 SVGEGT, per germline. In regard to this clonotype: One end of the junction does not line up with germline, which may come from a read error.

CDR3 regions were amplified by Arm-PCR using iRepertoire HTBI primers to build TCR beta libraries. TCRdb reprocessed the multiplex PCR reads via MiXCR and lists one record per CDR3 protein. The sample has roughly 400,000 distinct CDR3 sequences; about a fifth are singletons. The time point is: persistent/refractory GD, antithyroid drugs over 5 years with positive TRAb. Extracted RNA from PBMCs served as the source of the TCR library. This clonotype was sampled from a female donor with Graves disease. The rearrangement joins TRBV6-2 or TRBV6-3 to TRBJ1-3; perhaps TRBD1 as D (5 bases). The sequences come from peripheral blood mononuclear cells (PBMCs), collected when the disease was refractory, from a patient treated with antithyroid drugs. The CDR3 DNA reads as TGTGCCAGCCGAGACCGGGGCGAAAACACCACATATTTT. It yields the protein CASRDRGENTTYF.